This entry lists 22 T cell receptor beta chains sequenced from one sample in a study of cytomegalovirus exposure and HLA in healthy donors. The PCR used 60 Vbeta and 13 Jbeta primers. TCRdb's table, derived via immunoSEQ multiplex PCR, lists solely in-frame clones and lacks some. The sample holds around 100,000 clones, about 61% seen once. The sample comprised PBMCs. The receptor set was obtained from a young woman in good health and CMV-seronegative.

This chain uses TRBV27 with TRBJ1-2; 8 bases fit TRBD1. CDR1 and CDR2 (germline): MNHEY, SMNVEV (reference sequence). CDR3 length: 14 amino acids. The V and J ends lost 6 bases and 8 bases, in that order; junction bases with no gene match: 11. CDR3 protein: CASSSGGSWEGYTF. In DNA form, the CDR3 reads TGTGCCAGCAGCTCAGGGGGCTCTTGGGAGGGCTACACCTTC.

This clone was counted a single time. V and J are TRBV6-5 and TRBJ1-2; 11 bases match TRBD1. Germline V gene data show CDR1 as MNHEY and CDR2 as SVGAGI. V trimming: 0 bases; J trimming: 5 bases; junction bases outside the gene matches: 5. The length of the CDR3 is 16 residues. The DNA of the CDR3 is TGTGCCAGCAGTTACTCCTTCGGACAGGGGGCATATGGCTACACCTTC. Translating gives CASSYSFGQGAYGYTF.

For the CDR3, the DNA is TGTGCCAGCAGGACTACAGGGGGCACTGAAGCTTTCTTT. Translating it yields CASRTTGGTEAFF. V is TRBV6-1 and J is TRBJ1-1; 8 positions match TRBD1. J lost 4 bases, V lost 6 bases, and 4 bases had no gene match. Germline V CDR1 and CDR2: MNHNS, SASEGT. CDR3 length: 13 amino acids.

The chain carries TRBV7-9 and TRBJ1-6; D is perhaps TRBD1 (6 bases). This CDR3 spans 13 amino acids. Germline loops: CDR1 SEHNR, CDR2 FQNEAQ (reference sequence). V was pared by 5 bases and J by 14 bases, with 16 bases between. In DNA, the CDR3 is TGTGCCAGCAGCAGCGGCGGACAGTGGGCCCTCCACTTT. Translating gives CASSSGGQWALHF.

This clone came up a few times. The chain links TRBV27 to TRBJ2-4; TRBD1 matches 9 bases. Germline CDR1 is MNHEY and CDR2 is SMNVEV (reference sequence). The CDR3 length is 17 residues. V was pared by 5 bases and J by 8 bases, with 16 bases of the junction left unmatched. Here the CDR3 DNA reads TGTGCCAGCAGTCCGACACGGAGGGACAGGGCTTCTGACATTCAGTACTTC. Residues: CASSPTRRDRASDIQYF.

CDR3 DNA sequence: TGTGCCGGTCGGACTAGCAAGGCCGGGGAGCTGTTTTTT. Protein: CAGRTSKAGELFF. The rearrangement uses TRBV19 and TRBJ2-2; 8 bases align to TRBD2. The CDR3 is 13 residues long. Germline V CDR1 and CDR2: LNHDA, SQIVND (reference sequence). The V and J ends lost 11 bases and 6 bases, in that order; junction bases with no gene match: 8.

This chain connects TRBV7-2 to TRBJ2-7, with D maybe TRBD1 (6 bases). Germline CDR1 SGHTA, CDR2 FQGNSA. Trimming took 3 bases from V and 3 from J, leaving 12 bases between them. The CDR3 is 14 amino acids. The CDR3 nucleotides are TGTGCCAGCAGCTTTCAGGACAGCCTCTACGAGCAGTACTTC. This encodes CASSFQDSLYEQYF.

This chain connects TRBV9 to TRBJ2-1, with 12 bases that match TRBD2. The junction had 10 bases not matched to a gene; V was cut back by 4 bases and J by 8 bases. The CDR3 extends over 16 amino acids. Germline values: CDR1 SGDLS, CDR2 YYNGEE. The CDR3 DNA reads as TGTGCCAGCAGCCCAAGACTAGCGGGAGTTTTACATGAGCAGTTCTTC. Translated: CASSPRLAGVLHEQFF.

The rearrangement uses TRBV4-1 and TRBJ1-2, with D possibly TRBD1 on 6 matching bases. Between the trimmed V and J ends, which lost 2 bases and 3 bases, there was a span of 7 bases. Germline V gives CDR1 MGHRA, CDR2 YSYEKL. The CDR3 has 13 residues. The CDR3 loop reads CASSQRTDYGYTF. As DNA, the CDR3 is TGCGCCAGCAGCCAAAGGACAGACTATGGCTACACCTTC.

The V and J genes are TRBV6-1 and TRBJ1-6; perhaps TRBD1 as D (6 bases). V lost 7 bases, J lost 7 bases, and 14 bases lay in between. The CDR3 contains 14 residues. Per germline, CDR1 MNHNS and CDR2 SASEGT. The CDR3 sequence is CASTKRGQNSPLHF. CDR3 bases: TGTGCCAGCACGAAGAGGGGACAAAATTCACCCCTCCACTTT.

This clone was seen more than once but under ten times. The rearrangement uses TRBV30 and TRBJ2-5; the match to TRBD2 covers 7 bases. The CDR3 is 14 residues long. The V gene end was trimmed by 4 bases and the J gene end by 5 bases; junction bases not matched to a gene: 10. Per germline, CDR1 GTSNPN and CDR2 SVGIG (reference sequence). This CDR3 is CAWTRRGRGETQYF. The CDR3 coding sequence is TGTGCCTGGACCCGGAGAGGGCGGGGGGAGACCCAGTACTTC.

This clone was counted a few times. This sequence joins TRBV5-1 and TRBJ2-7, with a possible D match to TRBD1 (6 bases). The CDR3 length is 15 residues. Trimming removed 1 base from V and 0 bases from J, with 11 bases in between. Germline V lookup: CDR1 SGHRS, CDR2 YFSETQ. For the CDR3, the DNA is TGCGCCAGCAGCTTGTCGGCAGGGGCCTCCTACGAGCAGTACTTC. Its translation: CASSLSAGASYEQYF.

The rearrangement links TRBV4-1 to TRBJ1-1; D unresolved. Trimming pared 0 bases from V and 1 base from J, leaving 15 bases between. This CDR3 has 17 amino acids. CDR1 and CDR2 from the germline V gene are MGHRA and YSYEKL. DNA of the CDR3: TGCGCCAGCAGCCAAGATTACTTGACCAGGTCGAACACTGAAGCTTTCTTT. It is translated as CASSQDYLTRSNTEAFF.

The chain combines TRBV5-1 with TRBJ2-7; a possible D gene is TRBD2 (6 bases). CDR1 and CDR2 (germline): SGHRS, YFSETQ. The CDR3 totals 15 residues. Trimming took 6 bases from V and 0 from J, leaving 16 bases between them. The CDR3 nucleotides are TGCGCCAGCACCTCCCATGCGGGACTCTCCTACGAGCAGTACTTC. Its protein is CASTSHAGLSYEQYF.

The chain has TRBV6-1 and TRBJ2-2; the D gene is possibly TRBD2 (6 bases). The CDR3 consists of 14 residues. Germline CDR1 and CDR2: MNHNS and SASEGT. V lost 7 bases, J lost 7 bases, and 16 bases lay in between. CDR3 region: CASNFGSRGGELFF. As DNA, the CDR3 is TGTGCCAGCAATTTCGGGTCGCGGGGCGGGGAGCTGTTTTTT.

CDR3 in DNA: TGTGCCAGCAGTTACGGCGGGAGCTCCTACAATGAGCAGTTCTTC. Its protein product is CASSYGGSSYNEQFF. The J gene is TRBJ2-1, the V gene TRBV6-6, with 7 bases identical to TRBD2. CDR1 and CDR2 from the germline V gene are MNHNY and SVGAGI (reference sequence). V gave up 2 bases and J gave up 0 bases; unmatched junction bases: 1. The CDR3 loop spans 15 amino acids.

The gene calls are TRBV6-1 and TRBJ2-1; 10 bases map to TRBD2. The V gene's germline CDR1 is MNHNS and CDR2 SASEGT. V was clipped by 4 bases and J by 10 bases; unmatched bases: 4. The CDR3 runs to 13 residues. CDR3 sequence reads: CASSGLAGDEQFF. CDR3 DNA: TGTGCCAGCAGTGGTCTAGCGGGAGACGAGCAGTTCTTC.

The chain combines TRBV5-1 with TRBJ2-7; D not certain. Trimming cost V 1 base and J 3 bases, with 11 bases left between them. Germline V gene sequence: CDR1 SGHRS, CDR2 YFSETQ. The CDR3 is 14 residues long. The CDR3 protein is CASSLIAVSYEQYF. For the CDR3, the DNA is TGCGCCAGCAGCTTGATAGCCGTCAGCTACGAGCAGTACTTC.

The V gene is TRBV19, the J gene TRBJ2-2; TRBD2 agrees at 9 bases. The CDR3 is 16 amino acids. Germline CDR1 reads LNHDA; CDR2 reads SQIVND (reference sequence). V trimming: 1 base; J trimming: 5 bases; junction bases outside the gene matches: 5. The CDR3 reads CASSIGPSGRTGELFF. The CDR3 DNA reads as TGTGCCAGTAGTATAGGCCCCAGCGGGAGGACCGGGGAGCTGTTTTTT.

The chain has TRBV25-1 and TRBJ1-2; 7 nucleotides match TRBD1. CDR3 length equals 16 residues. V lost 2 bases to trimming and J lost 6 bases; unmatched junction nucleotides: 12. Germline CDR1 is MGHDK and CDR2 is SYGVNS. This chain's CDR3 is CASSETDRENFNGYTF. In DNA, the CDR3 is TGTGCCAGCAGTGAAACCGACAGGGAGAATTTTAATGGCTACACCTTC.

This chain links TRBV28 with TRBJ1-3; D is perhaps TRBD1 (6 bases). V was pared by 5 bases and J by 2 bases, with 13 bases between. The germline V gene has CDR1 MDHEN and CDR2 SYDVKM. The CDR3 covers 15 residues. For the CDR3, the DNA is TGTGCCAGCAGTAGCGGGACAAACGCTGGAAACACCATATATTTT. Translated, it gives CASSSGTNAGNTIYF.

The chain employs TRBV2 and TRBJ2-7; 9 bases align to TRBD1. The junction had 6 bases not matched to a gene; V was cut back by 9 bases and J by 3 bases. This CDR3 comprises 13 residues. Germline V gives CDR1 SNHLY, CDR2 FYNNEI. CDR3 amino acids: CASVRDRDYEQYF. DNA of the CDR3: TGTGCCAGTGTCCGGGACAGGGACTACGAGCAGTACTTC. The variable domain in full, with the rest retrieved from reference TRBV2 and TRBJ2-7, is EPEVTQTPSHQVTQMGQEVILRCVPISNHLYFYWYRQILGQKVEFLVSFYNNEISEKSEIFDDQFSVERPDGSNFTLKIRSTKLEDSAMYFCASVRDRDYEQYFGPGTRLTVT.